A selection of T cell receptor beta chains follows, all from one sample in a study of T cell responses to AZD1222 COVID-19 vaccine. The table came from immunoSEQ multiplex PCR; TCRdb's copy has only in-frame clones and leaves some out. The sample holds some 130,000 clones, roughly 88% seen once. This material consisted of peripheral blood, taken on day 0 of AZD1222 vaccination. The source of these receptors is an adult in good health. Each CDR3 is given with its conserved first and last residue. The D gene is left open where the match is weak. Only some rows state a clone size, as once, few, many or a class for expanded clones.

. . TRBJ1-5 TRBV6-4 TGTGCCAGCAGGACCAGAGACATAAGGGGGCCCCAGCATTTT CASRTRDIRGPQHF
. once TRBJ1-2 TRBV3-1/TRBV3-2 TGTGCCAGCAGCCTCCAGGGGAGGGGCGCTAACTATGGCTACACCTTC CASSLQGRGANYGYTF
TRBD1 . TRBJ1-4 TRBV3-1/TRBV3-2 TGTGCCAGCAGCCCGGAGTACGGGACAGCAGATGAAAAACTGTTTTTT CASSPEYGTADEKLFF
. . TRBJ1-3 TRBV7-6 TGTGCCAGCAGCCTAGGGAATTCTGGAAACACCATATATTTT CASSLGNSGNTIYF
. . TRBJ1-1 TRBV9 TGTGCCAGCAGCGTAGCTGAGGGTTTCAATTCTGAAGCTTTCTTT CASSVAEGFNSEAFF
TRBD1 . TRBJ2-6 TRBV5-1 TGCGCCAGCAGCCTGGGTTTGGGACAGTCATCTGGGGCCAACGTCCTGACTTTC CASSLGLGQSSGANVLTF
. . TRBJ1-3 TRBV4-1 TGCGCCAGCAGCCAACTCGGCAGACAGGCGAGCTCTGGAAACACCATATATTTT CASSQLGRQASSGNTIYF
. . TRBJ1-5 TRBV6-5 TGTGCCAGCAGTTACTCGGGCAGAGAGCCCCAGCATTTT CASSYSGREPQHF
TRBD2 . TRBJ2-4 TRBV3-1/TRBV3-2 TGTGCCAGCGGCTGGACTAGCGGGGGCGGAAACATTCAGTACTTC CASGWTSGGGNIQYF
. . TRBJ1-5 TRBV7-9 TGTGCCAGCAGCTTTGGACAGAACAATCAGCCCCAGCATTTT CASSFGQNNQPQHF
TRBD1 . TRBJ1-2 TRBV4-1 TGCGCCAGCAGCCAAGATACTAGGAGGACAGGGGATGGCTACACCTTC CASSQDTRRTGDGYTF
. . TRBJ1-1 TRBV29-1 TGCAGCGTTCGCCAGTCGAACACTGAAGCTTTCTTT CSVRQSNTEAFF
TRBD1 . TRBJ1-2 TRBV6-6 TGTGCCAGCAGGAGGGACAGGGAGGATGGCTACACCTTC CASRRDREDGYTF
. . TRBJ1-2 TRBV29-1 TGCAGCGTTGAGTGGCAGGGAGTAGCGTGGGGCTACACCTTC CSVEWQGVAWGYTF
. . TRBJ2-7 TRBV6-5 TGTGCCACTTATGACAACTACGAGCAGTACTTC CATYDNYEQYF
. . TRBJ1-5 TRBV19 TGTGCCAGTAAAGGGGCCCGACAGTTGGTGTATCAGCCCCAGCATTTT CASKGARQLVYQPQHF
TRBD1 . TRBJ2-7 TRBV10-2 TGCGCCAGCAGTGTTGACAGGGTGATCGAGCAGTACTTC CASSVDRVIEQYF
. . TRBJ2-1 TRBV7-3 TGTGCCCTCGGGGGTCAAGAAGGGTTCTTC CALGGQEGFF
. . TRBJ2-6 TRBV3-1/TRBV3-2 TGTGCCAGCAGCCAAGATTGGGGGGCCCTAGGGGCGGGCACTGGGGCCAACGTCCTGACTTTC CASSQDWGALGAGTGANVLTF
. . TRBJ1-4 TRBV9 TGTGCCAGCAGCGTAAAAATAGATCGATACGAAAAACTGTTTTTT CASSVKIDRYEKLFF
TRBD2 . TRBJ2-1 TRBV20-1 TGCAGTGCTAGTAGACTAGCTTCAGGAGAGCAGTTCTTC CSASRLASGEQFF
. . TRBJ1-2 TRBV19 TGTGCCAGTCGCGGTACCGGTAAAGGGGATGGCTACACCTTC CASRGTGKGDGYTF
TRBD2 . TRBJ2-1 TRBV6-2/TRBV6-3 TGTGCCAGCAGTAGGACTAGCGGGGGGGCCGGTAATGAGCAGTTCTTC CASSRTSGGAGNEQFF
TRBD1 . TRBJ1-2 TRBV11-1 TGTGCCAGCAGCCGACAGGGGAGAGGGGATGGCTACACCTTC CASSRQGRGDGYTF
TRBD1 . TRBJ1-5 TRBV19 TGTGCCAGTAGCAGGACAGGGGATCAGCCCCAGCATTTT CASSRTGDQPQHF
. once TRBJ1-2 TRBV3-1/TRBV3-2 TGTGCCAGCAGCCCACAGACAGTTGCTAACTATGGCTACACCTTC CASSPQTVANYGYTF
. . TRBJ2-2 TRBV7-6 TGTGCCAGCAGCTCGTCACTTTGGTTGAACACCGGGGAGCTGTTTTTT CASSSSLWLNTGELFF
. . TRBJ2-5 TRBV7-8 TGTGCCAGCAGCTTAGCAGCCACCCGGTACGAGACCCAGTACTTC CASSLAATRYETQYF
. . TRBJ1-1 TRBV3-1/TRBV3-2 TGTGCCAGCAGCCACCGGACGGCGAACACTGAAGCTTTCTTT CASSHRTANTEAFF
. . TRBJ2-5 TRBV5-1 TGCGCCAGCAGCCCGGGGACTCATAGCGAGACCCAGTACTTC CASSPGTHSETQYF
. few TRBJ1-2 TRBV15 TGTGCCACCAGCAGACCAGGTGTCCTCCTCTATGGCTACACCTTC CATSRPGVLLYGYTF
. . TRBJ2-3 TRBV9 TGTGCCAGCAGCTCGCGACTGGATAACACAGATACGCAGTATTTT CASSSRLDNTDTQYF
TRBD1 . TRBJ1-1 TRBV18 TGTGCCAGCTCACCGGGACGCACAGGGGGCGGCACTGAAGCTTTCTTT CASSPGRTGGGTEAFF
. . TRBJ1-4 TRBV19 TGTGCCAGTAGTATCGGGGACTACGGAACTAATGAAAAACTGTTTTTT CASSIGDYGTNEKLFF
. . TRBJ1-2 TRBV6-2/TRBV6-3 TGTGCCAGCAGTTACCGGGAGCCCTATGGCTACACCTTC CASSYREPYGYTF
TRBD2 . TRBJ2-2 TRBV24-1 TGTGCCACCAGCACTAGCGGCACCGGGGAGCTGTTTTTT CATSTSGTGELFF
. . TRBJ1-6 TRBV6-5 TGTGCCAGCAGTTACTCTGACTCCTATAATTCACCCCTCCACTTT CASSYSDSYNSPLHF
TRBD1 . TRBJ1-1 TRBV12-5 TGTGCTAGTGGTTTGCCCCCTGACAGGGGGCGGACTGAAGCTTTCTTT CASGLPPDRGRTEAFF
. . TRBJ2-2 TRBV2 TGTGCCAGCGTCCAGGGATACACCGGGGAGCTGTTTTTT CASVQGYTGELFF
TRBD1 . TRBJ1-2 TRBV3-1/TRBV3-2 TGTGCCAGCAGCCCTTTGACAGGGGGCAAAGCTGACTATGGCTACACCTTC CASSPLTGGKADYGYTF
. . TRBJ2-2 TRBV4-3 TGCGCCAGCAGCCAAGAAGCAGCAGGGGACACCGGGGAGCTGTTTTTT CASSQEAAGDTGELFF
. . TRBJ1-1 TRBV6-5 TGTGCCAGCAGTTATTCTTGGAAGAAGAGTGAAGCTTTCTTT CASSYSWKKSEAFF
TRBD1 . TRBJ1-1 TRBV5-6 TGTGCCAGCAGCCCCCCTAGGACAGGGATCAGCACTGAAGCTTTCTTT CASSPPRTGISTEAFF
TRBD1 . TRBJ1-4 TRBV7-2 TGTGCCAGCACCCCGGACAGGCTTAATGAAAAACTGTTTTTT CASTPDRLNEKLFF
TRBD1 . TRBJ1-2 TRBV19 TGTGCCAGTAGTAAACGTGGACAGGGGGCTTTCTATGGCTACACCTTC CASSKRGQGAFYGYTF
. . TRBJ1-2 TRBV2 TGTGCCAGCAGTGAAGCGGGGTTAAGGGGCTACACCTTC CASSEAGLRGYTF
. . TRBJ2-5 TRBV10-2 TGCGCCAGCAGCCAAGCGGTTGGGGAGACCCAGTACTTC CASSQAVGETQYF
. . TRBJ2-2 TRBV6-4 TGTGCCAGCAGTGCCAACCACGGGGAGCTGTTTTTT CASSANHGELFF
TRBD1 . TRBJ1-2 TRBV19 TGTGCCAGTGGAAACAGGGGGCGTAACTATGGCTACACCTTC CASGNRGRNYGYTF
. . TRBJ2-7 TRBV6-5 TGTGCCAGCAGTTACGAGGGAGGTCGGGACGAGCAGTACTTC CASSYEGGRDEQYF
. . TRBJ2-1 TRBV10-3 TGTGCCATCACAAGGGTTCTACCCAGCCCAGAGCAGTTCTTC CAITRVLPSPEQFF
. . TRBJ1-4 TRBV6-5 TGTGCCAGCAGCCCAACAGGGTCAACTAATGAAAAACTGTTTTTT CASSPTGSTNEKLFF
. . TRBJ2-2 TRBV9 TGTGCCAGCAGCGTGGCTACGGGGTATCCCGGGGAGCTGTTTTTT CASSVATGYPGELFF
. . TRBJ1-2 TRBV3-1/TRBV3-2 TGTGCCAGCAGCCCCAGGAATAACTATGGCTACACCTTC CASSPRNNYGYTF
TRBD1 . TRBJ2-2 TRBV27 TGTGCCAGCAGTTTGGGACAGGCGAACACCGGGGAGCTGTTTTTT CASSLGQANTGELFF